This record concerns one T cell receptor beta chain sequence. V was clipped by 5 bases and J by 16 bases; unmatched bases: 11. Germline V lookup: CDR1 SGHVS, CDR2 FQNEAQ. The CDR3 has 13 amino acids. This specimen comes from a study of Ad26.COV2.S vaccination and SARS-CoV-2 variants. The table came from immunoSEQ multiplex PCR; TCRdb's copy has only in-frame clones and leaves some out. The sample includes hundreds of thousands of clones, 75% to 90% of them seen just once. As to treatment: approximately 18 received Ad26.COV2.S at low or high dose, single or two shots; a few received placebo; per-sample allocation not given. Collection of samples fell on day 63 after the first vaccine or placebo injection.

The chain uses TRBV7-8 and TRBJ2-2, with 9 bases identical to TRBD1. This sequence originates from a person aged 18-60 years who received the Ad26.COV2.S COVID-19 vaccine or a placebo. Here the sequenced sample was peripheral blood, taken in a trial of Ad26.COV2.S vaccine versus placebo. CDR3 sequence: CASSLLGQGLPFF. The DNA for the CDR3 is TGTGCCAGCAGCCTACTGGGACAGGGTCTGCCGTTTTTT.